The 29 T cell receptor beta chains below all came from one sample that was sequenced in a study of beta chain features in type 1 diabetes. Since all of the isolated RNA was reverse transcribed, expressed TCRB transcripts were what got sequenced. Some clones are missing from TCRdb's copy, which holds only in-frame ones; the method was immunoSEQ multiplex PCR. The sample has around 400,000 clones, approximately 15% seen once. Specimen: naive CD4+ T cells from blood. Source of these receptors: a young woman in good health.

The chain has TRBV18 and TRBJ2-2; 10 bases map to TRBD2. CDR1 KGHSH and CDR2 LQKENI come from the germline V gene. The CDR3 runs 16 residues. V lost 2 bases to trimming and J lost 5 bases; unmatched junction nucleotides: 5. The CDR3 reads CASSPASGSLTGELFF. Here the CDR3 DNA reads TGTGCCAGCTCACCAGCTAGCGGGAGTTTGACCGGGGAGCTGTTTTTT.

This clone was found a few times. This CDR3 reads CASSPPGLAGGYYEQYF. CDR3 nucleotides: TGTGCCAGCTCACCACCCGGACTAGCGGGGGGATACTACGAGCAGTACTTC. The chain links TRBV18 to TRBJ2-7, with 14 nucleotides matching TRBD2. The CDR3 runs 17 residues. Unmatched junction bases numbered 4, after V lost 0 bases and J lost 3 bases. Germline V gene sequence: CDR1 KGHSH, CDR2 LQKENI.

The V and J genes are TRBV28 and TRBJ2-1; the match to TRBD2 covers 10 bases. The V gene's germline CDR1 is MDHEN and CDR2 SYDVKM. After removal of 4 bases from V and 7 bases from J, the junction contained 7 bases not matched to a gene. The CDR3 loop spans 15 amino acids. CDR3 in DNA: TGTGCCAGCAGTTCGGGACTAGCGATACTTAATGAGCAGTTCTTC. Amino acid sequence: CASSSGLAILNEQFF.

The V call is TRBV7-3, the J call TRBJ2-7; possibly TRBD2 for D (6 bases). V lost 5 bases and J 6 bases, leaving 14 bases between the germline ends. This CDR3 has 13 amino acids. Germline V lookup: CDR1 SGHTA, CDR2 FQGTGA. For the CDR3, the DNA is TGTGCCAGCAGCCCAAGGGACTCCCGCGAGCAGTACTTC. Its translation is CASSPRDSREQYF.

The table lists this clone with a few counts. This sequence joins TRBV19 and TRBJ2-7; 14 bases align to TRBD2. The ends lost 6 bases at V and 4 bases at J; junction bases unmatched: 2. CDR3 size: 14 residues. The germline gives CDR1 LNHDA, CDR2 SQIVND (reference sequence). The CDR3 is CASSRLAGGYEQYF. Written as DNA, the CDR3 is TGTGCCAGTAGCCGACTAGCGGGAGGGTACGAGCAGTACTTC.

A few counts support this clone. The chain carries TRBV5-6 and TRBJ2-1; 9 nucleotides align to TRBD2. Germline CDR1 is SGHDT and CDR2 is YYEEEE. This CDR3 comprises 12 residues. Trimming took 2 bases from V and 10 from J; bases not matched to a gene: 1. CDR3 bases: TGTGCCAGCAGCTTCCTAGCGGGAGAGCAGTTCTTC. Its translation is CASSFLAGEQFF.

This clone was picked up a small number of times. The rearrangement uses TRBV15 and TRBJ1-3, with 8 bases matching TRBD1. The CDR3 totals 20 residues. Losses at the gene ends were 3 bases for V and 0 bases for J; bases not matched to a gene: 16. CDR1 and CDR2 from the germline V gene are LNHNV and YYDKDF (reference sequence). This chain's CDR3 is CATSRNIGQGEKYSGNTIYF. As DNA, the CDR3 is TGTGCCACCAGCAGGAACATCGGACAGGGTGAAAAATACTCTGGAAACACCATATATTTT.

This clone was seen a handful of times. The chain couples TRBV19 to TRBJ2-3; D not resolved. CDR1 is LNHDA and CDR2 is SQIVND in the germline V gene (reference sequence). V dropped 4 bases and J dropped 6 bases, with 11 bases sitting between them. This CDR3 has 13 residues. CDR3 coding DNA: TGTGCCAGTAGTAAAGCTAGAGTGGATACGCAGTATTTT. Its protein product is CASSKARVDTQYF.

This clone was observed a few times. The chain is built from TRBV9 and TRBJ2-3, with no clear D. Germline V gene data show CDR1 as SGDLS and CDR2 as YYNGEE. Trimming stripped 4 bases from V and 4 bases from J, with 13 bases between. CDR3 length: 14 residues. The chain's CDR3 is CASSKARSADTQYF. CDR3 bases: TGTGCCAGCAGCAAAGCTAGATCGGCAGATACGCAGTATTTT.

This clone was counted a few times. The gene calls are TRBV9 and TRBJ2-7; D unclear. The V gene's germline CDR1 is SGDLS and CDR2 YYNGEE. Trimming removed 3 bases from V and 1 base from J, with 11 bases in between. This CDR3 contains 14 residues. In DNA, the CDR3 is TGTGCCAGCAGCGCGGGTAGCTTTTCCTACGAGCAGTACTTC. Its protein is CASSAGSFSYEQYF. Full variable domain (rest looked up from reference TRBV9 and TRBJ2-7): DSGVTQTPKHLITATGQRVTLRCSPRSGDLSVYWYQQSLDQGLQFLIQYYNGEERAKGNILERFSAQQFPDLHSELNLSSLELGDSALYFCASSAGSFSYEQYFGPGTRLTVT.

This clone was counted between two and nine times. This rearrangement joins TRBV5-4 to TRBJ2-3, with 10 bases fitting TRBD1. V gave up 3 bases and J gave up 3 bases; unmatched junction bases: 4. This CDR3 spans 15 amino acids. The germline gives CDR1 SGHNT, CDR2 YYREEE (reference sequence). The CDR3 protein is CASSWTGGLTDTQYF. The DNA for the CDR3 is TGTGCCAGCAGCTGGACAGGGGGTTTAACAGATACGCAGTATTTT. The variable domain in full, with the rest retrieved from reference TRBV5-4 and TRBJ2-3, is ETGVTQSPTHLIKTRGQQVTLRCSSQSGHNTVSWYQQALGQGPQFIFQYYREEENGRGNFPPRFSGLQFPNYSSELNVNALELDDSALYLCASSWTGGLTDTQYFGPGTRLTVL.

This clone has only a few counts. The J gene is TRBJ1-2, the V gene TRBV15; no clear D. Trimming shortened V by 0 bases and J by 6 bases, and 14 bases separated the two germline ends. Germline CDR1 LNHNV, CDR2 YYDKDF (reference sequence). The CDR3 length is 15 residues. The CDR3 DNA sequence: TGTGCCACCAGCAGAGATCAAGGGAGGGTGGATGGCTACACCTTC. Amino acid sequence: CATSRDQGRVDGYTF.

This clone has only a few counts. The chain joins TRBV10-3 to TRBJ2-7, with 8 bases matching TRBD1. CDR1 ENHRY and CDR2 SYGVKD come from the germline V gene. The CDR3 is 13 amino acids. J was trimmed by 5 bases and V by 4 bases; bases with no gene match: 4. CDR3 sequence: CAISGTGPNEQYF. The CDR3 nucleotides are TGTGCCATCAGTGGGACAGGGCCCAACGAGCAGTACTTC.

The chain is built from TRBV5-6 and TRBJ2-7, with D possibly matching TRBD1 (5 bases). V was cut by 2 bases and J by 3 bases, with 12 bases left in between. Per the germline V gene, CDR1 is SGHDT and CDR2 is YYEEEE. The CDR3 contains 14 residues. As DNA, the CDR3 is TGTGCCAGCAGCTTATCTGGGGCGATCTACGAGCAGTACTTC. Its protein is CASSLSGAIYEQYF.

The chain joins TRBV18 to TRBJ2-7; D is unresolved. V was pared by 5 bases and J by 4 bases, with 21 bases between. Germline CDR1 and CDR2: KGHSH and LQKENI. The CDR3 consists of 16 residues. This CDR3 is CASSSFDTQVKYEQYF. CDR3 nucleotides: TGTGCCAGCTCATCCTTTGACACTCAGGTAAAATACGAGCAGTACTTC.

The table lists this clone with a count of one. The chain combines TRBV28 with TRBJ1-1; the D gene is possibly TRBD1 (5 bases). This CDR3 region has 13 residues. V was pared by 7 bases and J by 6 bases, with 15 bases between. The germline V gene has CDR1 MDHEN and CDR2 SYDVKM. The CDR3 DNA reads as TGTGCCAGCAATCCTTCACACAGGTCTGAAGCTTTCTTT. It is translated as CASNPSHRSEAFF.

This clone occurred a few times. The genes are TRBV6-5 and TRBJ2-1, with a tentative D call TRBD2 (6 bases). This CDR3 is 13 amino acids long. V was clipped by 8 bases and J by 1 base, with 9 bases between them. CDR1 and CDR2 (germline): MNHEY, SVGAGI. The CDR3 sequence: CASGRLSYNEQFF. The CDR3 DNA reads as TGTGCCAGCGGGAGGTTGTCCTACAATGAGCAGTTCTTC.

This clone was seen more than once but under ten times. The chain is built from TRBV30 and TRBJ1-2; tentative D call: TRBD1 (5 bases). This CDR3 is 14 amino acids long. Deletions cut 6 bases from V and 4 bases from J, with 18 bases between. CDR1 GTSNPN and CDR2 SVGIG come from the germline V gene (reference sequence). As DNA, the CDR3 is TGTGCCTGCCTAAGGGGCCCCGAAGTCTATGGCTACACCTTC. Translating it yields CACLRGPEVYGYTF.

V is TRBV11-2 and J is TRBJ1-2; 7 bases fit TRBD1. The V and J ends lost 8 bases and 1 base, in that order; junction bases with no gene match: 4. The V gene's germline CDR1 is SGHAT and CDR2 FQNNGV. The CDR3 runs to 13 residues. CDR3 sequence: CASGQAFNYGYTF. For the CDR3, the DNA is TGTGCCAGCGGACAGGCTTTTAACTATGGCTACACCTTC.

This clone has a handful of counts. V usage is TRBV7-2 and J usage is TRBJ1-5; no definite D call. Trimming removed 3 bases at V and 3 bases at J, with 12 bases between. The CDR3 extends over 15 amino acids. Germline V lookup: CDR1 SGHTA, CDR2 FQGNSA. The CDR3 sequence: CASSFSGMDNQPQHF. CDR3 nucleotides: TGTGCCAGCAGCTTTTCAGGAATGGACAATCAGCCCCAGCATTTT.

The chain has TRBV28 and TRBJ2-7, with D perhaps matching TRBD1 (6 bases). V was clipped by 7 bases and J by 2 bases, with 18 bases between them. The germline V gene has CDR1 MDHEN and CDR2 SYDVKM. The CDR3 is 15 residues long. The CDR3 DNA is TGTGCCAGCACCTCAGGGGCCGCCAACCCCTACGAGCAGTACTTC. It translates to CASTSGAANPYEQYF.

In its sample, this clone was seen a few times. This rearrangement joins TRBV5-1 to TRBJ1-1; D gene unclear. The ends were cut back, 0 bases at V and 1 base at J, with 4 bases in the middle. The germline V gene has CDR1 SGHRS and CDR2 YFSETQ. The CDR3 has 13 amino acids. In DNA, the CDR3 is TGCGCCAGCAGCTTGGATCAGAACACTGAAGCTTTCTTT. It codes for CASSLDQNTEAFF.

This sequence joins TRBV13 and TRBJ2-1, with TRBD2 identical over 9 bases. The CDR3 is made up of 15 amino acids. The germline V gene encodes CDR1 PRHDT and CDR2 FYEKMQ (reference sequence). J gave up 6 bases and V 3 bases, and 6 bases lay outside the gene matches. In DNA form, the CDR3 reads TGTGCCAGCAGCTTCAAAAGGACTAGCGTCAATGAGCAGTTCTTC. This translates into CASSFKRTSVNEQFF.

This chain links TRBV19 with TRBJ1-1; D remains ambiguous. There are 12 residues in the CDR3. V was cut by 8 bases and J by 3 bases, with 10 bases left in between. CDR1 is LNHDA and CDR2 is SQIVND in the germline V gene (reference sequence). CDR3 protein: CASGERYTEAFF. The CDR3, as DNA: TGTGCCAGTGGAGAAAGATACACTGAAGCTTTCTTT.

The J gene is TRBJ1-2, the V gene TRBV28; the D gene is possibly TRBD1 (5 bases). CDR1 is MDHEN, CDR2 SYDVKM, per germline. Trimming stripped 6 bases from V and 6 bases from J, with 11 bases between. The CDR3 spans 12 residues. CDR3 nucleotides: TGTGCCAGCAGGAGGGACTTCAATGGCTACACCTTC. Residues: CASRRDFNGYTF.

The chain combines TRBV11-3 with TRBJ2-2; TRBD2 aligns across 7 bases. The V gene end was trimmed by 1 base and the J gene end by 6 bases; junction bases not matched to a gene: 5. The CDR3 loop spans 15 amino acids. The germline V gene encodes CDR1 SGHNT and CDR2 YENEEA. CDR3 sequence: CASSLGGSLAGELFF. CDR3 DNA sequence: TGTGCCAGCAGCTTAGGCGGGAGTTTAGCCGGGGAGCTGTTTTTT.

The genes are TRBV5-6 and TRBJ1-3, with 8 bases matching TRBD1. With 4 bases clipped from V and 4 bases from J, the junction kept 4 bases outside the gene matches. This CDR3 contains 14 residues. Germline V gives CDR1 SGHDT, CDR2 YYEEEE. This chain's CDR3 is CASSLRGQGNTIYF. The CDR3 DNA sequence: TGTGCCAGCAGCCTCAGGGGGCAGGGAAACACCATATATTTT.

The gene calls are TRBV7-2 and TRBJ1-2; 9 positions agree with TRBD1. The CDR3 is 15 amino acids. Germline lookup yields CDR1 SGHTA and CDR2 FQGNSA. V trimming: 4 bases; J trimming: 3 bases; junction bases outside the gene matches: 6. This chain's CDR3 is CASSSGTGRDYGYTF. In nucleotides, the CDR3 is TGTGCCAGCAGCTCCGGGACAGGGAGGGACTATGGCTACACCTTC.

The J gene is TRBJ2-5, the V gene TRBV28; D is possibly TRBD2 (5 bases). Trimming took off 5 bases at V and 1 base at J, with 17 bases between the two ends. Germline V gives CDR1 MDHEN, CDR2 SYDVKM. The CDR3 sequence is 16 residues long. The CDR3 reads CASSPRGAEGQETQYF. The CDR3 DNA is TGTGCCAGCAGTCCCCGGGGAGCGGAAGGCCAAGAGACCCAGTACTTC.